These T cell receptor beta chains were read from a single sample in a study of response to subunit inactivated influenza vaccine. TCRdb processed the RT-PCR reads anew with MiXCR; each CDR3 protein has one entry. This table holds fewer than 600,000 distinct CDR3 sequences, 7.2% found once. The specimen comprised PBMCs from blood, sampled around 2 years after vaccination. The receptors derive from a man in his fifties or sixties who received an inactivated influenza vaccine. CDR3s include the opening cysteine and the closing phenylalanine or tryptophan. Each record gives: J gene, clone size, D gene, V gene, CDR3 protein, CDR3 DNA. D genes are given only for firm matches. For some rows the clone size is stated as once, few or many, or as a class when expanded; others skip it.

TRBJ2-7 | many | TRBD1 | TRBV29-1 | CSVVTGGEQYF | TGCAGCGTTGTCACAGGGGGGGAGCAGTACTTC
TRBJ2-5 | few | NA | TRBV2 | CASSVQTQETQYF | TGTGCCAGCAGTGTACAAACCCAAGAGACCCAGTACTTC
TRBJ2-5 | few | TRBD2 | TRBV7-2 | CASSLLLAEETQYF | TGTGCCAGCAGCTTACTCCTAGCGGAAGAGACCCAGTACTTC
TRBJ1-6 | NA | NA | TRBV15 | CATSSENSPLHF | TGTGCCACCAGCAGTGAAAATTCACCCCTCCACTTT
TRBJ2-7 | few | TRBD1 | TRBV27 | CASSLTDRGSHEQYF | TGTGCCAGCAGTCTAACGGACAGGGGCTCCCACGAGCAGTACTTC
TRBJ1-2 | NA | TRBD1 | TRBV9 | CASSVGVGPGQGASYTF | TGTGCCAGCAGCGTAGGGGTTGGGCCGGGACAGGGGGCGAGCTACACCTTC
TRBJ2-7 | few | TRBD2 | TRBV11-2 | CASSLRLAGAGEQYF | TGTGCCAGCAGCTTAAGACTAGCGGGAGCAGGGGAGCAGTACTTC
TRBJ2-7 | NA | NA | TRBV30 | CAWSVRGTLSSYEQYF | TGTGCCTGGAGTGTAAGGGGGACCCTCAGTTCCTACGAGCAGTACTTC
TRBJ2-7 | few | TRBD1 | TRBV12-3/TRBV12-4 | CASSNQGQGGHEQYF | TGTGCCAGCAGTAACCAGGGACAGGGGGGCCACGAGCAGTACTTC
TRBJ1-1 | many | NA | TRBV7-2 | CASSLRESTEAFF | TGTGCCAGCAGCTTAAGGGAAAGCACTGAAGCTTTCTTT
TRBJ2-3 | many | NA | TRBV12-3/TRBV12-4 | CASRGLVTDTQYF | TGTGCCAGCAGGGGACTCGTCACAGATACGCAGTATTTT
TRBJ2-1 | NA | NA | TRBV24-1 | CATSSDYNEQFF | TGTGCCACCTCTTCCGATTACAATGAGCAGTTCTTC
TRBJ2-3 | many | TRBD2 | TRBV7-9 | CASSRTSGGALADTQYF | TGTGCCAGCAGCCGGACTAGCGGGGGGGCTTTGGCCGATACGCAGTATTTT
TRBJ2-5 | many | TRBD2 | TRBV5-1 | CASSLGLAGETQYF | TGCGCCAGCAGCTTGGGACTAGCGGGTGAGACCCAGTACTTC
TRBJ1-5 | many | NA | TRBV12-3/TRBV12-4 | CASSLEGIGNQPQHF | TGTGCCAGCAGTTTGGAAGGTATCGGCAATCAGCCCCAGCATTTT
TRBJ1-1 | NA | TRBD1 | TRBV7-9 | CANRQGLGTEAFF | TGTGCCAACCGACAGGGCCTCGGAACTGAAGCTTTCTTT
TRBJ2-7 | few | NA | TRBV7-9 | CASSLVAGLLDEQYF | TGTGCCAGCAGCTTAGTTGCCGGCCTCCTAGACGAGCAGTACTTC
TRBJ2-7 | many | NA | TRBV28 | CASSFSTGTGAYEQYF | TGTGCCAGCAGTTTCTCGACAGGGACGGGGGCTTACGAGCAGTACTTC
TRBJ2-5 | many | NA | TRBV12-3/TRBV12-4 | CASSFFSGSETQYF | TGTGCCAGCAGTTTTTTTTCCGGGAGTGAGACCCAGTACTTC
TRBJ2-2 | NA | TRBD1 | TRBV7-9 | CASTRAGGRTGELFF | TGTGCCAGCACCCGTGCAGGGGGCAGGACCGGGGAGCTGTTTTTT
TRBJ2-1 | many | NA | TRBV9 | CASSIGGMSSYNEQFF | TGTGCCAGCAGCATCGGAGGCATGAGCTCCTACAATGAGCAGTTCTTC
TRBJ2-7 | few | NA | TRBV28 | CASRLEDRYEQYF | TGTGCCAGCAGATTAGAGGACCGCTACGAGCAGTACTTC
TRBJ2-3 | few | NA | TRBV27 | CASSLGASQYF | TGTGCCAGCAGTTTGGGAGCGTCGCAGTATTTT
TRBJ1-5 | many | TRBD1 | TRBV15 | CATSKGTGAGSNQPQHF | TGTGCCACCAGCAAAGGGACAGGGGCGGGAAGCAATCAGCCCCAGCATTTT
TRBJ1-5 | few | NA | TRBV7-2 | CASSLVSFQPQHF | TGTGCCAGCAGCTTAGTCAGTTTTCAGCCCCAGCATTTT
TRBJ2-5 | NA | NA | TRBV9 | CASSVGVRGKETQYF | TGTGCCAGCAGCGTAGGTGTTAGAGGGAAGGAGACCCAGTACTTC
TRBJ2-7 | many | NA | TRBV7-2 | CASSPRDLVSEQYF | TGTGCCAGCAGCCCCCGGGACTTAGTTTCCGAGCAGTACTTC
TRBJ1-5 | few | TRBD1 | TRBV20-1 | CSADRGGNQPQHF | TGCAGTGCCGACAGGGGCGGCAATCAGCCCCAGCATTTT
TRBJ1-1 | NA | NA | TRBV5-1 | CASSLAPGLNTEAFF | TGCGCCAGCAGCTTGGCCCCAGGGCTGAACACTGAAGCTTTCTTT
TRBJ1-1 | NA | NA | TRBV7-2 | CASSLASALSTEAFF | TGTGCCAGCAGCTTAGCGTCAGCCTTGAGCACTGAAGCTTTCTTT
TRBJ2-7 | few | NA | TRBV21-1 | CASSIPGQMSREYEQYF | TGTGCCAGCAGCATCCCGGGACAGATGAGCCGCGAGTACGAGCAGTACTTC
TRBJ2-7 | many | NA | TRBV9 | CASSGDFRSYEQYF | TGTGCCAGCAGCGGGGACTTCCGCTCCTACGAGCAGTACTTC
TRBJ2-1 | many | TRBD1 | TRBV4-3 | CASSQDLVRTGILHEQFF | TGCGCCAGCAGCCAAGATCTAGTACGGACAGGGATCCTCCATGAGCAGTTCTTC
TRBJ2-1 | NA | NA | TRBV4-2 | CASSASRDEQFF | TGTGCCAGCAGCGCTTCCCGGGATGAGCAGTTCTTC
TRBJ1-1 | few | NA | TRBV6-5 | CASKRGSEAFF | TGTGCCAGCAAACGGGGATCTGAAGCTTTCTTT
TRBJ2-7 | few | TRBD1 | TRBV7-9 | CASRLGQEASYEQYF | TGTGCCAGCAGACTAGGACAGGAGGCCTCCTACGAGCAGTACTTC
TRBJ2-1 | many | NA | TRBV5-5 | CASRKEAGIDEQFF | TGTGCCAGCAGAAAGGAGGCGGGGATAGATGAGCAGTTCTTC
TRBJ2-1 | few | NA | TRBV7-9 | CASSSRGPLTYNEQFF | TGTGCCAGCAGCTCGAGGGGACCGCTAACCTACAATGAGCAGTTCTTC
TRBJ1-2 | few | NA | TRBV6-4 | CASRTGAQDRYTF | TGTGCCAGCAGAACAGGAGCACAAGATCGCTACACCTTC